What follows are 27 T cell receptor beta chains derived from one specimen sequenced in a study of CD8+ T cells in alopecia areata. Following RNA extraction, reverse transcription yielded cDNA that acted as the sequencing template. Here immunoSEQ multiplex PCR was the method, and the copy in TCRdb shows in-frame clones only, minus some. The sample contains 95,000 to 110,000 clones, around three fifths of which appear only once. The sequencing sample was made of CD4+ T cells sorted from blood. The receptor source for this set is a human donor in good health.

This clone was detected only a few times. The chain links TRBV14 to TRBJ2-6, with 7 bases identical to TRBD1. The CDR3 covers 18 residues. From germline, CDR1 is SGHDN and CDR2 FVKESK. Trimming at V came to 4 bases and at J to 1 base, leaving 10 bases not matched to a gene. CDR3 protein: CASSRVTGRPSGANVLTF. The CDR3 bases are TGTGCCAGCAGCCGGGTGACAGGGAGACCGTCTGGGGCCAACGTCCTGACTTTC.

The chain joins TRBV25-1 to TRBJ2-3; D is possibly TRBD1 (5 bases). The V and J ends lost 4 bases and 3 bases respectively, with 11 bases between them. Germline lookup yields CDR1 MGHDK and CDR2 SYGVNS. This CDR3 is built from 14 residues. CDR3: CASSGAQATDTQYF. The CDR3 DNA reads TGTGCCAGCAGTGGGGCACAGGCAACAGATACGCAGTATTTT.

The table lists this clone with a few counts. This chain connects TRBV7-6 to TRBJ2-5; a possible D gene is TRBD1 (6 bases). The length of the CDR3 is 15 residues. The V gene lost 0 bases and the J gene lost 4 bases, with 12 bases spanning the gap. Germline CDR1 and CDR2: SGHVS and FNYEAQ. In DNA, the CDR3 is TGTGCCAGCAGCTTAGCGGCAGGGGTTGTAGAGACCCAGTACTTC. This encodes CASSLAAGVVETQYF.

This chain uses TRBV7-2 with TRBJ2-3, with 7 bases aligning to TRBD2. The CDR3 is 16 residues long. V gave up 5 bases and J gave up 3 bases; unmatched junction bases: 11. The germline V gene has CDR1 SGHTA and CDR2 FQGNSA. Written as DNA, the CDR3 is TGTGCCAGCAGCCACTTGAGCGGGGCAGGTACAGATACGCAGTATTTT. This translates into CASSHLSGAGTDTQYF.

The chain recombines TRBV29-1 with TRBJ2-3; no clear D. The V end was cut by 6 bases, the J end by 10 bases, with 11 bases between. Germline loops: CDR1 SQVTM, CDR2 ANQGSEA. The CDR3 is 10 amino acids. CDR3 DNA: TGCAGCGTGGCGAGTGGGGCGCAGTATTTT. This sequence encodes CSVASGAQYF.

CDR3 residues: CASSSRDRRTDTQYF. In DNA form, the CDR3 reads TGTGCCAGCAGCAGCCGGGACAGACGCACAGATACGCAGTATTTT. V is TRBV6-5 and J is TRBJ2-3; 7 bases line up with TRBD1. This CDR3 has 15 residues. Looked up from germline, CDR1 is MNHEY and CDR2 is SVGAGI. Trimming took 6 bases from V and 1 from J; bases not matched to a gene: 7.

This chain uses TRBV7-2 with TRBJ2-4; 11 bases are a match to TRBD2. V shed 2 bases, J shed 6 bases, and the junction held 9 bases outside the gene matches. The CDR3 covers 17 residues. Germline V lookup: CDR1 SGHTA, CDR2 FQGNSA. CDR3 sequence reads: CASSLLVAGGPLNIQYF. CDR3 DNA: TGTGCCAGCAGCTTATTAGTAGCGGGGGGGCCTTTAAACATTCAGTACTTC.

There are a few counts of this clone. The chain recombines TRBV7-2 with TRBJ2-7; weak D call: TRBD1 (6 bases). V lost 4 bases and J 3 bases, leaving 13 bases between the germline ends. Germline loops: CDR1 SGHTA, CDR2 FQGNSA. CDR3 length equals 14 residues. Here the CDR3 DNA reads TGTGCCAGCAGCTCACAGGGTATAGGCTACGAGCAGTACTTC. It encodes CASSSQGIGYEQYF.

The chain employs TRBV6-1 and TRBJ2-2; D possibly corresponds to TRBD2 (6 bases). CDR3 length equals 13 residues. Germline CDR1 MNHNS, CDR2 SASEGT. V lost 10 bases and J 6 bases, leaving 15 bases between the germline ends. CDR3 sequence (DNA): TGTGCCACCCGGGGGTTGGGGTCCGGGGAGCTGTTTTTT. Translating it yields CATRGLGSGELFF.

This rearrangement joins TRBV28 to TRBJ2-3; 9 bases are a match to TRBD1. Germline loops: CDR1 MDHEN, CDR2 SYDVKM. This CDR3 is 16 amino acids long. J gave up 5 bases and V 2 bases, and 8 bases lay outside the gene matches. CDR3 sequence (DNA): TGTGCCAGCAGTTTAGACCCCCGACAGGGGGAAGATACGCAGTATTTT. Protein: CASSLDPRQGEDTQYF.

This clone was recorded a few times. V gene TRBV30 combines with J gene TRBJ2-1, with 8 nucleotides matching TRBD1. The CDR3 runs 14 residues. V lost 0 bases to trimming and J lost 8 bases; unmatched junction nucleotides: 6. CDR1 and CDR2 from the germline V gene are GTSNPN and SVGIG (reference sequence). The CDR3 sequence is CAWSVSDRGDEQFF. The CDR3 nucleotides read TGTGCCTGGAGTGTATCCGACAGGGGCGATGAGCAGTTCTTC.

J is TRBJ2-1 and V is TRBV9; 14 bases align to TRBD2. The germline V gene encodes CDR1 SGDLS and CDR2 YYNGEE. The CDR3 totals 14 residues. Trimming took 6 bases from V and 7 from J; bases not matched to a gene: 3. The CDR3 coding sequence is TGTGCCAGCAAGGGACTAGCGGGGGAGAATGAGCAGTTCTTC. It codes for CASKGLAGENEQFF.

The rearrangement links TRBV6-5 to TRBJ2-5; no reliable D call. This CDR3 is 12 amino acids long. From germline, CDR1 is MNHEY and CDR2 SVGAGI. V lost 7 bases and J 1 base, leaving 7 bases between the germline ends. CDR3: CASKAPQETQYF. CDR3 coding DNA: TGTGCCAGCAAGGCGCCCCAAGAGACCCAGTACTTC.

V gene TRBV11-2 combines with J gene TRBJ1-1; D gene uncertain. Trimming took 5 bases from V and 0 from J, leaving 7 bases between them. The CDR3 spans 13 residues. From germline, CDR1 is SGHAT and CDR2 FQNNGV. For the CDR3, the DNA is TGTGCCAGCAGCAGGCAAGTGAACACTGAAGCTTTCTTT. This sequence encodes CASSRQVNTEAFF.

As concerns this clone: One end of the junction is discordant with germline, which a read error may explain. The genes are TRBV7-7 and TRBJ2-1, with TRBD2 matching over 9 bases. CDR3 size: 16 residues. CDR1 and CDR2 from the germline V gene are SSHAT and FNYEAQ (reference sequence). CDR3 amino acids: CASSLSSGGGANEQFF. Here the CDR3 DNA reads TGTGCTAGCAGCCTATCGAGTGGCGGGGGGGCCAATGAGCAGTTCTTC.

This clone was detected a few times. The rearrangement uses TRBV19 and TRBJ2-1; tentative D call: TRBD2 (6 bases). V was clipped by 3 bases and J by 0 bases, with 9 bases between them. The CDR3 loop spans 15 amino acids. Germline assignment: CDR1 LNHDA and CDR2 SQIVND (reference sequence). The CDR3 sequence: CASSMRGGSYNEQFF. The CDR3 DNA sequence: TGTGCCAGTAGTATGAGGGGAGGCTCCTACAATGAGCAGTTCTTC.

This clone was observed a handful of times. V and J are TRBV10-3 and TRBJ2-1; D tentatively reads TRBD1 or TRBD2 (5 bases each). The ends were cut back, 11 bases at V and 7 bases at J, with 21 bases in the middle. Per the germline V gene, CDR1 is ENHRY and CDR2 is SYGVKD. CDR3 length: 14 residues. DNA for the CDR3: TGTGCCCTGGGACCGGGACCCCCACAGAATGAGCAGTTCTTC. Encoded protein: CALGPGPPQNEQFF.

This clone appeared a single time. DNA of the CDR3: TGTGCCATCAGTGAGTCAGGGACAGGCTATGGCTACACCTTC. Its protein is CAISESGTGYGYTF. This chain links TRBV10-3 with TRBJ1-2; 8 bases are shared with TRBD1. The germline V gene encodes CDR1 ENHRY and CDR2 SYGVKD. The CDR3 covers 14 residues. J was trimmed by 4 bases and V by 0 bases; bases with no gene match: 1.

The V and J genes are TRBV30 and TRBJ2-3; 7 bases are shared with TRBD2. CDR1 and CDR2 from the germline V gene are GTSNPN and SVGIG (reference sequence). This CDR3 region has 12 residues. V was clipped by 3 bases and J by 9 bases; unmatched bases: 6. CDR3 region: CAWRVLARTQYF. The CDR3 DNA reads as TGTGCCTGGAGAGTACTAGCGAGGACGCAGTATTTT.

The chain employs TRBV25-1 and TRBJ1-1; a possible D gene is TRBD1 (6 bases). Trimming removed 1 base from V and 8 bases from J, with 8 bases in between. This CDR3 has 12 amino acids. Per the germline V gene, CDR1 is MGHDK and CDR2 is SYGVNS. For the CDR3, the DNA is TGTGCCAGCAGTGAATCAGGGGTCGAAGCTTTCTTT. Encoded protein: CASSESGVEAFF.

The chain is built from TRBV29-1 and TRBJ2-3; 9 nucleotides align to TRBD1. V lost 4 bases and J lost 1; bases outside the gene matches: 3. This CDR3 region has 14 residues. CDR1 is SQVTM, CDR2 ANQGSEA, per germline. The CDR3 DNA reads as TGCAGCGTTGGATGGACAGGGGGCACAGATACGCAGTATTTT. Amino acids: CSVGWTGGTDTQYF.

This rearrangement joins TRBV7-8 to TRBJ1-1; no reliable D call. This CDR3 contains 17 residues. CDR1 is SGHVS, CDR2 FQNEAQ, per germline. Trimming took off 0 bases at V and 0 bases at J, with 14 bases between the two ends. The CDR3 region is CASSLAGRLNMNTEAFF. Here the CDR3 DNA reads TGTGCCAGCAGCTTAGCAGGCAGGTTAAATATGAACACTGAAGCTTTCTTT. Complete variable domain (other parts from reference TRBV7-8 and TRBJ1-1): GAGVSQSPRYKVAKRGQDVALRCDPISGHVSLFWYQQALGQGPEFLTYFQNEAQLDKSGLPSDRFFAERPEGSVSTLKIQRTQQEDSAVYLCASSLAGRLNMNTEAFFGQGTRLTVV.

The V call is TRBV15, the J call TRBJ2-5; TRBD1 agrees at 10 bases. This CDR3 spans 15 amino acids. Trimming at V came to 3 bases and at J to 0 bases, leaving 1 base not matched to a gene. Germline assignment: CDR1 LNHNV and CDR2 YYDKDF (reference sequence). The CDR3 here is CATSRDRGNQETQYF. The CDR3, as DNA: TGTGCCACCAGCAGGGACAGGGGGAACCAAGAGACCCAGTACTTC.

In its sample, this clone was seen a few times. The chain uses TRBV29-1 and TRBJ2-1; TRBD2 aligns across 10 bases. The CDR3 length is 12 residues. Germline CDR1 and CDR2: SQVTM and ANQGSEA. Trimming removed 7 bases from V and 5 bases from J; junction bases left unmatched: 2. The CDR3 nucleotides are TGCAGCGGTAGCGGGGGGCACAATGAGCAGTTCTTC. Protein sequence: CSGSGGHNEQFF.

CDR3 sequence: CASSPPGQTDTQYF. The CDR3 coding sequence is TGTGCCAGCTCACCACCGGGGCAAACAGATACGCAGTATTTT. V is TRBV18 and J is TRBJ2-3; possibly TRBD1 for D (5 bases). The V gene lost 0 bases and the J gene lost 3 bases, with 7 bases spanning the gap. This CDR3 is built from 14 residues. CDR1 and CDR2 (germline): KGHSH, LQKENI. The whole variable domain, filled in from reference TRBV18 and TRBJ2-3, reads NAGVMQNPRHLVRRRGQEARLRCSPMKGHSHVYWYRQLPEEGLKFMVYLQKENIIDESGMPKERFSAEFPKEGPSILRIQQVVRGDSAAYFCASSPPGQTDTQYFGPGTRLTVL.

The chain employs TRBV7-9 and TRBJ2-2; D uncertain. This CDR3 region has 15 residues. Trimming took 8 bases from V and 7 from J, leaving 20 bases between them. The germline V gene has CDR1 SEHNR and CDR2 FQNEAQ (reference sequence). The CDR3 sequence is CASGFDGALGGELFF. CDR3 coding DNA: TGTGCCAGCGGGTTCGACGGAGCTTTGGGCGGGGAGCTGTTTTTT.

V and J are TRBV25-1 and TRBJ2-7; TRBD1 is a possible D gene (6 bases). Germline V CDR1 and CDR2: MGHDK, SYGVNS. The CDR3 covers 14 residues. The V end was cut by 8 bases, the J end by 5 bases, with 19 bases between. Here the CDR3 DNA reads TGTGCCAGCCATCCCGGGCAGGGGTCCCACGAGCAGTACTTC. It translates to CASHPGQGSHEQYF.